The 26 T cell receptor beta chains presented below share a single source sample, sequenced in a study of cytomegalovirus exposure and HLA in healthy donors. Primers: 60 Vbeta forward and 13 Jbeta reverse. Assay: immunoSEQ multiplex PCR; the TCRdb copy retains only in-frame clones and omits some. The table includes approximately 150,000 clones, almost 80% detected once. The sequenced material came from PBMCs. The receptor set was obtained from a male donor in good health and CMV-seronegative.

In nucleotides, the CDR3 is TGTGCCAGCAGCCAACGACACCTGAGCTCCTACAATGAGCAGTTCTTC. This gives the protein CASSQRHLSSYNEQFF. The chain recombines TRBV4-2 with TRBJ2-1; D is undetermined. CDR1 and CDR2 (germline): LGHNA, YNFKEQ. The CDR3 is 16 amino acids. V lost 2 bases and J 0 bases, leaving 11 bases between the germline ends.

The chain has TRBV7-2 and TRBJ1-3, with 7 bases that match TRBD1. This CDR3 is built from 14 residues. Unmatched junction bases numbered 3, after V lost 3 bases and J lost 4 bases. CDR1 is SGHTA, CDR2 FQGNSA, per germline. The CDR3 spells CASSFQGVGNTIYF. The DNA of the CDR3 is TGTGCCAGCAGCTTCCAGGGGGTAGGAAACACCATATATTTT.

This clone was picked up a small number of times. Other DNA sequences in this sample translate to the same CDR3. The J gene is TRBJ2-3, the V gene TRBV2; D is perhaps TRBD2 (7 bases). The CDR3 extends over 16 amino acids. In germline, CDR1 is SNHLY, CDR2 FYNNEI. V was shortened by 6 bases and J by 2 bases, with 18 bases between the two germline ends. CDR3 in DNA: TGTGCCAGCAGCCTGGGGGGGGCGACAGACACAGATACGCAGTATTTT. Its translation is CASSLGGATDTDTQYF.

The V and J genes are TRBV6-5 and TRBJ2-1, with a possible D match to TRBD1 (6 bases). V shed 5 bases and J shed 7 bases, with 18 bases lying between them. The V gene's germline CDR1 is MNHEY and CDR2 SVGAGI. The CDR3 loop spans 15 amino acids. The CDR3 DNA sequence: TGTGCCAGCAGTCCCAAGGGGGAGTCTCGTAATGAGCAGTTCTTC. Translated, it gives CASSPKGESRNEQFF.

This chain links TRBV6-4 with TRBJ2-3, with 7 bases matching TRBD2. The CDR3 is 16 amino acids. The germline gives CDR1 MRHNA, CDR2 SNTAGT. V gave up 5 bases and J gave up 0 bases; unmatched junction bases: 8. The CDR3 reads CASSRPGGTSTDTQYF. The CDR3 DNA sequence: TGTGCCAGCAGTAGACCCGGGGGGACTAGCACAGATACGCAGTATTTT.

This chain uses TRBV19 with TRBJ1-5; D may be TRBD1 (6 bases). The CDR3 extends over 14 amino acids. CDR1 is LNHDA, CDR2 SQIVND, per germline (reference sequence). V lost 6 bases and J 0 bases, leaving 9 bases between the germline ends. CDR3 bases: TGTGCCAGTAGCCCAGGGGATAGCAATCAGCCCCAGCATTTT. It yields the protein CASSPGDSNQPQHF.

The J gene is TRBJ2-6, the V gene TRBV5-1; the match to TRBD1 covers 9 bases. Per germline, CDR1 SGHRS and CDR2 YFSETQ. This CDR3 contains 16 residues. With V trimmed by 4 bases and J by 4 bases, 6 bases remained unmatched. The chain's CDR3 is CASSTGTGPGANVLTF. Written as DNA, the CDR3 is TGCGCCAGCAGCACCGGGACAGGGCCAGGGGCCAACGTCCTGACTTTC.

This chain uses TRBV5-5 with TRBJ2-7; weak D call: TRBD2 (5 bases). Trimming cost V 4 bases and J 6 bases, with 11 bases left between them. This CDR3 is 12 amino acids long. Germline-derived CDR1 and CDR2 are SGHKS and YYEKEE (reference sequence). The CDR3 region is CASSPTRGEQYF. The CDR3 coding sequence is TGTGCCAGCAGCCCAACTAGAGGCGAGCAGTACTTC.

The chain joins TRBV6-6 to TRBJ2-2, with 9 positions matching TRBD2. CDR1 and CDR2 (germline): MNHNY, SVGAGI (reference sequence). The V segment lost 4 bases and the J segment 5 bases; nucleotides outside the gene matches: 2. CDR3 length: 14 amino acids. Here the CDR3 reads CASSSSGETGELFF. CDR3 nucleotides: TGTGCCAGCAGTTCTAGCGGGGAGACCGGGGAGCTGTTTTTT.

V is TRBV10-3 and J is TRBJ2-5; TRBD1 aligns across 7 bases. J was trimmed by 0 bases and V by 6 bases; bases with no gene match: 7. The germline V gene has CDR1 ENHRY and CDR2 SYGVKD. The CDR3 totals 15 residues. The CDR3 sequence is CAIRGPGQNQETQYF. The DNA for the CDR3 is TGTGCCATCAGGGGCCCGGGACAGAACCAAGAGACCCAGTACTTC.

The chain joins TRBV9 to TRBJ2-7; 13 bases map to TRBD2. After removal of 2 bases from V and 7 bases from J, the junction contained 12 bases not matched to a gene. CDR1 and CDR2 (germline): SGDLS, YYNGEE. There are 17 residues in the CDR3. This CDR3 reads CASSVNLGLAGVGEQYF. Here the CDR3 DNA reads TGTGCCAGCAGCGTGAACCTCGGACTAGCGGGGGTCGGAGAGCAGTACTTC.

J is TRBJ2-7 and V is TRBV5-8; 7 positions agree with TRBD1. The CDR3 has 15 residues. Germline CDR1 SGHTS, CDR2 YDEGEE. After removal of 4 bases from V and 2 bases from J, the junction contained 9 bases not matched to a gene. The CDR3 here is CASSVGDRPTYEQYF. DNA for the CDR3: TGTGCCAGCAGCGTCGGGGACAGACCCACCTACGAGCAGTACTTC.

This chain links TRBV9 with TRBJ1-4; perhaps TRBD1 as D (6 bases). This CDR3 region has 15 residues. CDR1 is SGDLS and CDR2 is YYNGEE in the germline V gene. V lost 4 bases to trimming and J lost 7 bases, with 17 bases between them. The CDR3 loop reads CASSPRGGGSEKLFF. CDR3 DNA sequence: TGTGCCAGCAGCCCACGTGGGGGGGGCAGTGAAAAACTGTTTTTT.

This chain connects TRBV7-9 to TRBJ1-1; TRBD1 matches at 9 bases. The germline CDR1 and CDR2 sequences are SEHNR and FQNEAQ (reference sequence). V was clipped by 4 bases and J by 1 base; unmatched bases: 10. The CDR3 consists of 17 residues. CDR3: CASSSETGGLWNTEAFF. The CDR3 nucleotides read TGTGCCAGCAGCTCGGAAACAGGGGGCCTATGGAACACTGAAGCTTTCTTT.

The rearrangement links TRBV5-4 to TRBJ2-1; perhaps TRBD1 as D (5 bases). V lost 0 bases to trimming and J lost 4 bases, with 5 bases between them. CDR3 length equals 13 residues. Germline loops: CDR1 SGHNT, CDR2 YYREEE (reference sequence). CDR3 loop: CASSLGQYNEQFF. Written as DNA, the CDR3 is TGTGCCAGCAGCTTGGGACAGTACAATGAGCAGTTCTTC.

This rearrangement joins TRBV19 to TRBJ2-1; D perhaps matches TRBD2 (6 bases). CDR1 and CDR2 (germline): LNHDA, SQIVND (reference sequence). The CDR3 has 14 residues. Trimming removed 7 bases at V and 8 bases at J, with 18 bases between. CDR3: CASKSRASVDEQFF. The CDR3 region has the DNA TGTGCCAGTAAAAGTAGGGCTAGCGTGGATGAGCAGTTCTTC.

CDR3 loop: CASRLRGAETYEQYF. The CDR3 nucleotides are TGTGCCAGCAGGCTCCGGGGAGCGGAAACCTACGAGCAGTACTTC. The rearrangement uses TRBV5-6 and TRBJ2-7; perhaps TRBD2 as D (5 bases). V was pared by 5 bases and J by 2 bases, with 17 bases between. The CDR3 length is 15 residues. Germline CDR1 is SGHDT and CDR2 is YYEEEE.

This rearrangement joins TRBV7-2 to TRBJ2-1; TRBD1 matches 7 bases. Per germline, CDR1 SGHTA and CDR2 FQGNSA. This CDR3 comprises 16 residues. Trimming removed 1 base from V and 7 bases from J; junction bases left unmatched: 10. In DNA, the CDR3 is TGTGCCAGCAGCTTAGTTTCTCGACAGGGAAGGAATGAGCAGTTCTTC. This translates into CASSLVSRQGRNEQFF.

The V and J genes are TRBV2 and TRBJ1-3; a weak D match, TRBD1 (5 bases). V dropped 4 bases and J dropped 2 bases, with 15 bases sitting between them. This CDR3 comprises 16 residues. CDR1 SNHLY and CDR2 FYNNEI come from the germline V gene. For the CDR3, the DNA is TGTGCCAGCAGTGCTATGGCCAGGGCGACTGGAAACACCATATATTTT. This gives the protein CASSAMARATGNTIYF.

V is TRBV25-1 and J is TRBJ2-3, with 8 bases identical to TRBD2. With V trimmed by 4 bases and J by 7 bases, 7 bases remained unmatched. The CDR3 consists of 14 residues. CDR1 and CDR2 (germline): MGHDK, SYGVNS. CDR3: CASSASGGGNTQYF. CDR3 in DNA: TGTGCCAGCAGTGCAAGCGGGGGCGGGAATACGCAGTATTTT.

This clone was detected once. The rearrangement uses TRBV10-3 and TRBJ1-6; TRBD1 matches 8 bases. With 6 bases clipped from V and 7 bases from J, the junction kept 5 bases outside the gene matches. Germline values: CDR1 ENHRY, CDR2 SYGVKD. The CDR3 totals 14 residues. The CDR3 reads CAISEGQANSPLHF. The CDR3 DNA sequence: TGTGCCATCAGCGAGGGACAGGCCAATTCACCCCTCCACTTT.

With respect to this clone: The junction and the germline gene differ at one end; a read error may be behind it. This chain links TRBV11-3 with TRBJ2-5; possible D gene TRBD2, 5 bases. This CDR3 region has 15 residues. Germline CDR1 and CDR2: SGHNT and YENEEA. Here the CDR3 reads CASTGGPYPQEAQYF. As DNA, the CDR3 is TGTGCCAGCACCGGAGGACCTTACCCCCAAGAGGCCCAGTACTTC.

The chain has TRBV5-1 and TRBJ2-3; TRBD1 matches at 7 bases. Germline loops: CDR1 SGHRS, CDR2 YFSETQ. This CDR3 has 15 amino acids. V trimming: 6 bases; J trimming: 3 bases; junction bases outside the gene matches: 10. In DNA form, the CDR3 reads TGCGCCAGCACCAACGACAGGGTATTGACAGATACGCAGTATTTT. Translating it yields CASTNDRVLTDTQYF.

This rearrangement joins TRBV5-1 to TRBJ2-1; 9 bases fit TRBD1. V lost 4 bases and J lost 7; bases outside the gene matches: 3. CDR1 and CDR2 from the germline V gene are SGHRS and YFSETQ. The CDR3 runs to 13 residues. In nucleotides, the CDR3 is TGCGCCAGCAGCCCGGACAGGGGAAATGAGCAGTTCTTC. Translated: CASSPDRGNEQFF.

V is TRBV9 and J is TRBJ1-3, with 9 bases that match TRBD1. Germline V gene lookup returns CDR1 SGDLS and CDR2 YYNGEE. The CDR3 length is 14 residues. V was pared by 4 bases and J by 8 bases, with 7 bases of the junction left unmatched. The CDR3 bases are TGTGCCAGCAGCCCCGACAGGGGGGCTTACACCATATATTTT. This gives the protein CASSPDRGAYTIYF.

The V call is TRBV6-6, the J call TRBJ1-2; a weak D match, TRBD1 (6 bases). Per germline, CDR1 MNHNY and CDR2 SVGAGI (reference sequence). The V end was cut by 4 bases, the J end by 4 bases, with 13 bases between. This CDR3 contains 14 residues. The CDR3 reads CASSFTRGSYGYTF. DNA for the CDR3: TGTGCCAGCAGTTTTACCAGGGGCAGCTATGGCTACACCTTC.